Listed below are T cell receptor beta chains from one sample, sequenced in a study of CD4 T cell repertoires in COVID-19. Repertoires were generated with immunoSEQ multiplex PCR, while TCRdb's copy carries only in-frame clones and drops some. The sample contains about 25,000 clones, about 93% of which appear only once. This sample comprised circulating follicular helper CD4+ T cells (cTfh) from blood, obtained before the COVID-19 pandemic. The source of these receptors is a human donor who had COVID-19. The CDR3 runs from the conserved cysteine through the conserved F or W. D genes are given only for firm matches. Rows give clone size only sometimes, using once, few, many, or a class for an expanded clone.

V	J	size	D	DNA	CDR3
TRBV14	TRBJ1-1	-	TRBD1	TGTGCCAGCAGCCGAAAGGGGACAGGGTGGGGGGGGACTGAAGCTTTCTTT	CASSRKGTGWGGTEAFF
TRBV19	TRBJ1-1	-	-	TGTGCCAGTAGTCCGTTAACAGGGTCTCGGCTCACTGAAGCTTTCTTT	CASSPLTGSRLTEAFF
TRBV9	TRBJ2-3	-	TRBD2	TGTGCCAGCAGCGTAACTGGCGGGGGGGCAACGCAGTATTTT	CASSVTGGGATQYF
TRBV4-1	TRBJ2-3	once	TRBD2	TGCGCCAGCACGGAGCGGGAGGGATATACGCAGTATTTT	CASTEREGYTQYF
TRBV5-1	TRBJ2-3	-	TRBD2	TGCGCCAGCAGCTTCGGACTAGCGGGGGGGCGAGGAGATACGCAGTATTTT	CASSFGLAGGRGDTQYF
TRBV2	TRBJ2-2	-	TRBD2	TGTGCCAGCAGACCTGGACTAGTGAACACCGGGGAGCTGTTTTTT	CASRPGLVNTGELFF
TRBV5-5	TRBJ2-2	-	-	TGTGCCAGCAGCTCGGGACTGTTTACCGGGGAGCTGTTTTTT	CASSSGLFTGELFF
TRBV28	TRBJ1-2	-	-	TGTGCCAGCAGTTTAGGGCAGGGCGGCTATGGCTACACCTTC	CASSLGQGGYGYTF
TRBV5-1	TRBJ2-3	-	TRBD1	TGCGCCAGCAGCTTACAGGGGAAGGGCACAGATACGCAGTATTTT	CASSLQGKGTDTQYF
TRBV6-1	TRBJ1-3	-	-	TGTGCCAGCAGTGTTACCCTTACAGGGCATGGAAACACCATATATTTT	CASSVTLTGHGNTIYF
TRBV4-2	TRBJ1-1	-	-	TGTGCCAGCAGCCAAGATTCCCCCAGAAACACTGAAGCTTTCTTT	CASSQDSPRNTEAFF
TRBV9	TRBJ2-1	-	TRBD2	TGTGCCAGCAGCACAACGGGGACTAGCGGGAGGTCCTCCTACAATGAGCAGTTCTTC	CASSTTGTSGRSSYNEQFF
TRBV29-1	TRBJ1-5	-	-	TGCAGCGTTGGTGAACAGGCTAGCAATCAGCCCCAGCATTTT	CSVGEQASNQPQHF
TRBV4-2	TRBJ2-3	-	TRBD2	TGTGCCAGCAGCCAAGCGGAATCTAGCGGGGGGGCAAGGACAGATACGCAGTATTTT	CASSQAESSGGARTDTQYF
TRBV6-1	TRBJ2-6	-	-	TGTGCCAGCAGCGCGGGGAGCCCTGGGGCCAACGTCCTGACTTTC	CASSAGSPGANVLTF
TRBV28	TRBJ2-7	once	TRBD2	TGTGCCAGCAGCCCTAGCGGGAGAGAGGTTAACGAGCAGTACTTC	CASSPSGREVNEQYF
TRBV2	TRBJ2-1	-	TRBD2	TGTGCCACCAGCGGGGAGAGGAGGAATGAGCAGTTCTTC	CATSGERRNEQFF
TRBV29-1	TRBJ1-1	-	-	TGCAGCGACCTACAGGGAATGAACACTGAAGCTTTCTTT	CSDLQGMNTEAFF
TRBV6-6	TRBJ2-7	-	-	TGTGCCAGCAGGAGGACAGACTTCTCCTACGAGCAGTACTTC	CASRRTDFSYEQYF
TRBV5-6	TRBJ2-5	-	TRBD2	TGTGCCAGCAGCTTGGGCCAACGGACTAGCGGGGGGGGAGAGACCCAGTACTTC	CASSLGQRTSGGGETQYF
TRBV5-1	TRBJ1-2	once	-	TGCGCCAGCAGCTTGGATCAGTATGGCTACACCTTC	CASSLDQYGYTF
TRBV2	TRBJ2-5	-	TRBD2	TGTGCCAGCAGTGAAGCAGGACTAGCTGGCGAGACCCAGTACTTC	CASSEAGLAGETQYF